This passage covers 27 T cell receptor beta chains from one sample sequenced in a study of CD8 T cells in Susac syndrome. After extraction with the RNeasy kit, about 0.45 to 1 ug of the RNA was reverse transcribed using random hexamers. Via MiXCR, TCRdb re-called the immunoSEQ multiplex PCR reads, giving one row per CDR3 protein. The sample holds approximately 190,000 distinct CDR3 sequences; almost 96% are singletons and the top ten take 0.075% to 0.1%. Sequencing input: CD4+ T cells from PBMCs. These receptors were collected from a human donor with Susac syndrome.

The chain joins TRBV5-4 to TRBJ2-5; 7 bases are a match to TRBD2. Trimming cost V 4 bases and J 2 bases; bases outside gene matches: 8. This CDR3 comprises 15 residues. Germline CDR1 SGHNT, CDR2 YYREEE (reference sequence). This chain's CDR3 is CASSVSGSRQETQYF. The CDR3 coding sequence is TGTGCCAGCAGCGTTAGCGGGTCTCGACAAGAGACCCAGTACTTC.

The J gene is TRBJ2-5, the V gene TRBV7-3, with 11 bases fitting TRBD2. The CDR3 is 15 residues long. V lost 5 bases to trimming and J lost 5 bases; unmatched junction nucleotides: 7. Germline V gene data show CDR1 as SGHTA and CDR2 as FQGTGA. The CDR3 here is CASSAGSGGAETQYF. CDR3 DNA sequence: TGTGCCAGCAGCGCGGGTAGCGGGGGGGCCGAGACCCAGTACTTC.

This chain connects TRBV15 to TRBJ1-5; TRBD1 matches at 8 bases. Germline trimming cut 4 bases from V and 9 bases from J; bases unmatched to any gene: 8. Per the germline V gene, CDR1 is LNHNV and CDR2 is YYDKDF (reference sequence). The CDR3 consists of 14 residues. The CDR3 loop reads CATSKPDRERPQHF. The CDR3 coding sequence is TGTGCCACCAGCAAACCGGACAGGGAGAGGCCCCAGCATTTT.

The chain uses TRBV7-2 and TRBJ2-1; 7 bases align to TRBD2. With V trimmed by 5 bases and J by 5 bases, 15 bases remained unmatched. Germline V lookup: CDR1 SGHTA, CDR2 FQGNSA. The CDR3 covers 17 residues. The CDR3 coding sequence is TGTGCCAGCAGCCACCCCGGAGGAGCGGGGTCCCACAATGAGCAGTTCTTC. It specifies CASSHPGGAGSHNEQFF. Combining the CDR3 with reference TRBV7-2 and TRBJ2-1 gives the whole variable domain GAGVSQSPSNKVTEKGKDVELRCDPISGHTALYWYRQSLGQGLEFLIYFQGNSAPDKSGLPSDRFSAERTGGSVSTLTIQRTQQEDSAVYLCASSHPGGAGSHNEQFFGPGTRLTVL.

In its sample, this clonotype was seen a few times. The rearrangement joins TRBV6-6 to TRBJ1-2, with TRBD1 matching over 7 bases. The CDR3 has 14 residues. Germline lookup yields CDR1 MNHNY and CDR2 SVGAGI (reference sequence). The trim removed 3 bases at V and 6 bases at J, leaving 7 bases unmatched. DNA for the CDR3: TGTGCCAGCAGTTATAAAGCAGGGGGTGATGGCTACACCTTC. Translated, it gives CASSYKAGGDGYTF.

This clonotype came up once. V is TRBV29-1 and J is TRBJ1-1, with TRBD1 as a possible D gene (5 bases). V was trimmed by 7 bases and J by 4 bases, leaving 13 bases between them. Germline CDR1 is SQVTM and CDR2 is ANQGSEA. This CDR3 spans 12 amino acids. The CDR3 spells CSARVFGTEAFF. The CDR3 region has the DNA TGCAGCGCCAGGGTATTTGGCACTGAAGCTTTCTTT.

This chain links TRBV27 with TRBJ1-2; tentative D call: TRBD1 (5 bases). The CDR3 totals 13 residues. Germline CDR1 is MNHEY and CDR2 is SMNVEV (reference sequence). Trimming removed 2 bases from V and 4 bases from J, with 8 bases in between. The CDR3 is CASSLTGTYGYTF. Written as DNA, the CDR3 is TGTGCCAGCAGTTTAACGGGGACCTATGGCTACACCTTC.

With regard to this clonotype: One end of the junction fails to match germline, which may point to a read error. The V and J genes are TRBV7-7 and TRBJ2-7; 8 bases line up with TRBD1. The CDR3 covers 13 residues. Looked up from germline, CDR1 is SSHAT and CDR2 is FNYEAQ (reference sequence). CDR3 sequence (DNA): TGTGCTAGCAGCGCTGACAGGGGCTACGAGCAGTACTTC. Translating gives CASSADRGYEQYF.

The chain has TRBV5-1 and TRBJ2-7; D may be TRBD2 (6 bases). Per germline, CDR1 SGHRS and CDR2 YFSETQ. Deletions cut 4 bases from V and 5 bases from J, with 16 bases between. This CDR3 has 14 residues. CDR3 amino acids: CASSQDPGGDEQYF. CDR3 DNA sequence: TGCGCCAGCAGCCAAGACCCCGGCGGGGACGAGCAGTACTTC.

The genes are TRBV20-1 and TRBJ1-2, with 7 bases lining up with TRBD1. CDR3 length: 14 residues. Germline V lookup: CDR1 DFQATT, CDR2 SNEGSKA (reference sequence). The ends lost 6 bases at V and 6 bases at J; junction bases unmatched: 13. The CDR3 protein is CSAPSQGGIHGYTF. The CDR3 DNA reads as TGCAGTGCCCCATCCCAGGGGGGTATCCATGGCTACACCTTC.

The V call is TRBV5-1, the J call TRBJ2-6, with a weak D call TRBD1 (5 bases). The CDR3 has 17 residues. Between the trimmed V and J ends, which lost 3 bases and 0 bases, there was a span of 13 bases. Germline V gene data show CDR1 as SGHRS and CDR2 as YFSETQ. The CDR3 loop reads CASSSTGGYSGANVLTF. The CDR3 nucleotides read TGCGCCAGCAGCTCTACAGGTGGCTACTCTGGGGCCAACGTCCTGACTTTC.

The chain couples TRBV30 to TRBJ1-1; the D gene is possibly TRBD1 (5 bases). The ends were cut back, 2 bases at V and 0 bases at J, with 16 bases in the middle. Germline CDR1 GTSNPN, CDR2 SVGIG (reference sequence). The CDR3 totals 16 residues. Here the CDR3 reads CAWSRQPILLNTEAFF. The DNA for the CDR3 is TGTGCCTGGAGTAGACAGCCTATTCTTCTGAACACTGAAGCTTTCTTT. Full variable domain (rest looked up from reference TRBV30 and TRBJ1-1): SQTIHQWPATLVQPVGSPLSLECTVEGTSNPNLYWYRQAAGRGLQLLFYSVGIGQISSEVPQNLSASRPQDRQFILSSKKLLLSDSGFYLCAWSRQPILLNTEAFFGQGTRLTVV.

The chain has TRBV20-1 and TRBJ2-5, with 12 bases lining up with TRBD2. The germline CDR1 and CDR2 sequences are DFQATT and SNEGSKA (reference sequence). V lost 1 base and J lost 2; bases outside the gene matches: 8. CDR3 length equals 17 residues. The CDR3 reads CSARGPLGLAGQETQYF. The CDR3 DNA reads as TGCAGTGCTAGAGGTCCTCTCGGACTAGCGGGACAAGAGACCCAGTACTTC.

V is TRBV21-1 and J is TRBJ2-7. TRBV21-1 is a pseudogene. The CDR3 extends over 12 amino acids. For the CDR3, the DNA is TGTGCCAGCAGCAAAAGTCCCTACGAGCAGTACTTC. This translates into CASSKSPYEQYF.

This rearrangement joins TRBV12-3 or TRBV12-4 to TRBJ1-5, with TRBD1 as a possible D gene (6 bases). V lost 6 bases, J lost 3 bases, and 12 bases lay in between. The CDR3 covers 14 residues. CDR3: CASRQGVANQPQHF. Written as DNA, the CDR3 is TGTGCCAGCAGACAGGGCGTCGCCAATCAGCCCCAGCATTTT.

The chain is built from TRBV5-6 and TRBJ2-1; unclear D gene. The CDR3 has 13 residues. Deletions cut 4 bases from V and 6 bases from J, with 11 bases between. Germline V lookup: CDR1 SGHDT, CDR2 YYEEEE. The CDR3 loop is CASSPRPGNEQFF. The CDR3 nucleotides read TGTGCCAGCAGCCCACGACCAGGCAATGAGCAGTTCTTC.

The V and J genes are TRBV2 and TRBJ2-1, with D tentatively TRBD1 or TRBD2 (6 bases each). Germline loops: CDR1 SNHLY, CDR2 FYNNEI. The CDR3 spans 13 residues. V was clipped by 4 bases and J by 9 bases, with 13 bases between them. Here the CDR3 reads CASSAGGGREQFF. The CDR3 region has the DNA TGTGCCAGCAGTGCTGGTGGGGGGCGTGAGCAGTTCTTC.

The V call is TRBV29-1, the J call TRBJ2-2, with D hard to call. The V gene's germline CDR1 is SQVTM and CDR2 ANQGSEA. V shed 5 bases and J shed 3 bases, with 13 bases lying between them. The CDR3 is 14 amino acids. In nucleotides, the CDR3 is TGCAGCGTTTGCCCCTTTACAGACACCGGGGAGCTGTTTTTT. This sequence encodes CSVCPFTDTGELFF.

This chain connects TRBV27 to TRBJ1-4, with 10 bases fitting TRBD1. The V gene end was trimmed by 6 bases and the J gene end by 0 bases; junction bases not matched to a gene: 10. The germline CDR1 and CDR2 sequences are MNHEY and SMNVEV (reference sequence). The CDR3 runs 18 residues. CDR3 nucleotide sequence: TGTGCCAGCAGCTTAGGCCGTGGACAGGGGGCAACTAATGAAAAACTGTTTTTT. It is translated as CASSLGRGQGATNEKLFF.

V gene TRBV15 combines with J gene TRBJ1-2, with D unresolved. The length of the CDR3 is 13 residues. The V gene's germline CDR1 is LNHNV and CDR2 YYDKDF (reference sequence). Trimming removed 0 bases from V and 7 bases from J, with 9 bases in between. CDR3: CATSREVVGGYTF. DNA for the CDR3: TGTGCCACCAGCAGAGAGGTGGTGGGTGGCTACACCTTC.

This clonotype was seen only once. The genes are TRBV4-1 and TRBJ2-4; 7 bases align to TRBD1. CDR3 size: 18 residues. CDR1 and CDR2 from the germline V gene are MGHRA and YSYEKL. V lost 3 bases and J lost 2; bases outside the gene matches: 13. DNA for the CDR3: TGCGCCAGCAGCCACACGCCTGACAGGGATAGGTCCAAAAACATTCAGTACTTC. Translated: CASSHTPDRDRSKNIQYF.

The CDR3 here is CASRGPGGQETQYF. The CDR3 nucleotides are TGTGCCAGCAGGGGTCCGGGGGGACAAGAGACCCAGTACTTC. V usage is TRBV28 and J usage is TRBJ2-5; 7 bases line up with TRBD2. Germline V CDR1 and CDR2: MDHEN, SYDVKM. This CDR3 spans 14 amino acids. Trimming cost V 6 bases and J 2 bases; bases outside gene matches: 6.

The rearrangement links TRBV29-1 to TRBJ1-1; no firm D call. Germline V lookup: CDR1 SQVTM, CDR2 ANQGSEA. The CDR3 is 12 residues long. Trimming removed 1 base at V and 7 bases at J, with 10 bases between. The CDR3 DNA reads as TGCAGCGTTGAAGTGGGAAGGGTTGAAGCTTTCTTT. Translating it yields CSVEVGRVEAFF.

This sequence joins TRBV7-9 and TRBJ2-7; TRBD1 might be the D (5 bases). The CDR3 extends over 13 amino acids. The germline V gene has CDR1 SEHNR and CDR2 FQNEAQ (reference sequence). V lost 6 bases and J lost 2, with 11 bases in between. CDR3 region: CASSPDSTYEQYF. The CDR3 nucleotides are TGTGCCAGCAGTCCCGACAGCACCTACGAGCAGTACTTC.

The V call is TRBV20-1, the J call TRBJ2-3; D is possibly TRBD1 or TRBD2 (5 bases each). This CDR3 comprises 14 residues. Trimming pared 4 bases from V and 0 bases from J, leaving 11 bases between. The germline V gene has CDR1 DFQATT and CDR2 SNEGSKA (reference sequence). CDR3 amino acids: CSAMGPPSTDTQYF. CDR3 DNA sequence: TGCAGTGCTATGGGACCTCCGAGCACAGATACGCAGTATTTT.

The chain is built from TRBV12-3 or TRBV12-4 and TRBJ2-7, with 7 bases that match TRBD1. CDR3 length: 16 residues. J was trimmed by 4 bases and V by 3 bases; bases with no gene match: 12. The chain's CDR3 is CASSFQTGTSSYEQYF. The CDR3, as DNA: TGTGCCAGCAGTTTCCAGACAGGGACGAGCTCTTACGAGCAGTACTTC.

CDR3 protein: CASSLFTRNEQFF. In nucleotides, the CDR3 is TGTGCCAGCAGCCTCTTTACGAGGAATGAGCAGTTCTTC. The rearrangement uses TRBV4-2 and TRBJ2-1; no clear D. The CDR3 sequence is 13 residues long. The V gene's germline CDR1 is LGHNA and CDR2 YNFKEQ. V gave up 4 bases and J gave up 7 bases, with 11 bases separating them.